This passage covers 29 T cell receptor beta chains from one sample sequenced in a study of cytomegalovirus exposure and HLA in healthy donors. Researchers ran the PCR with 60 Vbeta and 13 Jbeta primers. The repertoire was sequenced with immunoSEQ multiplex PCR; TCRdb's copy has only in-frame clones and lacks some. The repertoire holds approximately 160,000 clones, with around three quarters as singletons. Sequencing input: PBMCs. Receptors originate from a young woman in good health and CMV-seronegative.

V and J are TRBV6-1 and TRBJ1-1; D gene unclear. This CDR3 has 13 amino acids. The V end lost 7 bases, the J end lost 1 base, and 10 bases lay between the germline ends. CDR1 and CDR2 from the germline V gene are MNHNS and SASEGT. CDR3 DNA sequence: TGTGCCAGCAACCAACAGAGGAACACTGAAGCTTTCTTT. Encoded protein: CASNQQRNTEAFF.

J is TRBJ1-2 and V is TRBV6-1, with 10 positions matching TRBD1. Germline trimming cut 7 bases from V and 6 bases from J; bases unmatched to any gene: 8. Germline V gene lookup returns CDR1 MNHNS and CDR2 SASEGT. This CDR3 is built from 14 residues. The CDR3 DNA reads as TGTGCCAGCACTCACTACGGGACAGGGGATGGCTACACCTTC. Protein product: CASTHYGTGDGYTF.

V and J are TRBV28 and TRBJ2-1, with TRBD2 as a possible D gene (6 bases). With 6 bases removed from V and 0 bases from J, the gap between germline ends came to 12 bases. There are 15 residues in the CDR3. Germline CDR1 is MDHEN and CDR2 is SYDVKM. The CDR3, as DNA: TGTGCCAGCAGCAAGACCGGGAGCTCCTACAATGAGCAGTTCTTC. It yields the protein CASSKTGSSYNEQFF.

The rearrangement joins TRBV7-2 to TRBJ1-5; D gene ambiguous. V lost 1 base, J lost 1 base, and 17 bases lay in between. Germline CDR1 SGHTA, CDR2 FQGNSA. This CDR3 is built from 18 residues. This CDR3 is CASSLVPGGMYSNQPQHF. For the CDR3, the DNA is TGTGCCAGCAGCTTAGTGCCGGGAGGGATGTACAGCAATCAGCCCCAGCATTTT.

This chain joins TRBV11-2 and TRBJ1-2, with D tentatively TRBD1 (5 bases). The germline gives CDR1 SGHAT, CDR2 FQNNGV. The ends were cut back, 3 bases at V and 5 bases at J, with 16 bases in the middle. There are 15 residues in the CDR3. CDR3 nucleotide sequence: TGTGCCAGCAGCTTGGCCGCAGGGTTTCGTTATGGCTACACCTTC. This sequence encodes CASSLAAGFRYGYTF.

The table lists this clone with a few counts. The V and J genes are TRBV7-9 and TRBJ1-2; 7 bases match TRBD1. The V and J ends lost 3 bases and 8 bases, in that order; junction bases with no gene match: 6. The CDR3 is made up of 13 amino acids. Looked up from germline, CDR1 is SEHNR and CDR2 is FQNEAQ (reference sequence). CDR3 residues: CASSLDRLDGYTF. In nucleotides, the CDR3 is TGTGCCAGCAGCTTGGACAGGTTGGACGGCTACACCTTC. The whole variable domain, filled in from reference TRBV7-9 and TRBJ1-2, reads DTGVSQNPRHKITKRGQNVTFRCDPISEHNRLYWYRQTLGQGPEFLTYFQNEAQLEKSRLLSDRFSAERPKGSFSTLEIQRTEQGDSAMYLCASSLDRLDGYTFGSGTRLTVV.

The rearrangement links TRBV7-2 to TRBJ2-2; 10 nucleotides line up with TRBD2. Germline assignment: CDR1 SGHTA and CDR2 FQGNSA. The CDR3 loop spans 16 amino acids. With 1 base clipped from V and 6 bases from J, the junction kept 5 bases outside the gene matches. Written as DNA, the CDR3 is TGTGCCAGCAGCTTAGATGGGCTAGCGGGAGCCGGGGAGCTGTTTTTT. Amino acid sequence: CASSLDGLAGAGELFF.

The chain combines TRBV9 with TRBJ2-1; 16 bases map to TRBD2. Germline values: CDR1 SGDLS, CDR2 YYNGEE. With V trimmed by 4 bases and J by 5 bases, 6 bases remained unmatched. This CDR3 spans 17 amino acids. The CDR3 DNA sequence: TGTGCCAGCAGCTCCGGGACTAGCGGGGGGGTGGACAATGAGCAGTTCTTC. Protein: CASSSGTSGGVDNEQFF.

CDR3 in amino acids: CASSERTVYNSPLHF. The CDR3 coding sequence is TGTGCCAGCAGTGAGAGGACAGTCTATAATTCACCCCTCCACTTT. The genes are TRBV25-1 and TRBJ1-6; TRBD1 might be the D (6 bases). V was clipped by 3 bases and J by 3 bases, with 9 bases between them. Germline V CDR1 and CDR2: MGHDK, SYGVNS. The CDR3 runs to 15 residues.

CDR3 nucleotides: TGTGCCAGCAGTACGACAGGGGCAAATTCACCCCTCCACTTT. It is translated as CASSTTGANSPLHF. The chain links TRBV2 to TRBJ1-6, with TRBD1 identical over 8 bases. With V trimmed by 5 bases and J by 7 bases, 4 bases remained unmatched. There are 14 residues in the CDR3. Germline V gene sequence: CDR1 SNHLY, CDR2 FYNNEI.

This sequence joins TRBV29-1 and TRBJ1-2; TRBD1 might be the D (5 bases). The length of the CDR3 is 13 residues. V lost 7 bases to trimming and J lost 6 bases, with 18 bases between them. CDR1 is SQVTM, CDR2 ANQGSEA, per germline. The CDR3 bases are TGCAGCGGATCAGGGAGGTTCGGGGATGGCTACACCTTC. It encodes CSGSGRFGDGYTF.

The J gene is TRBJ1-1, the V gene TRBV7-2; tentatively, D is TRBD1 (5 bases). Germline CDR1 reads SGHTA; CDR2 reads FQGNSA. This CDR3 has 15 residues. Trimming removed 2 bases at V and 4 bases at J, with 14 bases between. CDR3 amino acids: CASSLYRGGRTEAFF. Written as DNA, the CDR3 is TGTGCCAGCAGCTTATATAGGGGTGGGCGCACTGAAGCTTTCTTT.

The rearrangement uses TRBV30 and TRBJ1-2; a possible D gene is TRBD1 (6 bases). Per germline, CDR1 GTSNPN and CDR2 SVGIG (reference sequence). The CDR3 runs to 14 residues. The V and J ends lost 3 bases and 4 bases respectively, with 15 bases between them. The CDR3 sequence: CAWRKWGPVYGYTF. The CDR3 DNA reads TGTGCCTGGAGGAAGTGGGGGCCGGTCTATGGCTACACCTTC.

The V and J genes are TRBV7-3 and TRBJ2-5; the match to TRBD1 covers 7 bases. Germline-derived CDR1 and CDR2 are SGHTA and FQGTGA. There are 13 residues in the CDR3. V lost 1 base and J lost 4; bases outside the gene matches: 0. This CDR3 reads CASSLNRGETQYF. The CDR3 DNA is TGTGCCAGCAGCTTAAACAGGGGAGAGACCCAGTACTTC.

This clone has just a few counts. The rearrangement uses TRBV19 and TRBJ2-3, with 9 bases that match TRBD2. CDR1 and CDR2 from the germline V gene are LNHDA and SQIVND (reference sequence). CDR3 length: 16 amino acids. V lost 5 bases, J lost 3 bases, and 9 bases stayed unmatched. CDR3 nucleotide sequence: TGTGCCAGTAGTCTATCCTCTAGCGGGATTACAGATACGCAGTATTTT. Protein: CASSLSSSGITDTQYF.

The rearrangement uses TRBV5-4 and TRBJ2-1; D is undetermined. Germline V gene sequence: CDR1 SGHNT, CDR2 YYREEE (reference sequence). Between the trimmed V and J ends, which lost 5 bases and 3 bases, there was a span of 9 bases. This CDR3 is 13 amino acids long. DNA of the CDR3: TGTGCCAGCAGAACCGACAACTACAATGAGCAGTTCTTC. This sequence encodes CASRTDNYNEQFF.

This clone appeared a few times. The gene calls are TRBV7-8 and TRBJ2-7; TRBD2 might be the D (6 bases). The CDR3 length is 15 residues. Between the trimmed V and J ends, which lost 5 bases and 0 bases, there was a span of 14 bases. Per germline, CDR1 SGHVS and CDR2 FQNEAQ. The CDR3 spells CASSARLVSSYEQYF. The CDR3 DNA follows: TGTGCCAGCAGCGCCCGACTAGTTAGCTCCTACGAGCAGTACTTC.

CDR3 region: CASSPRPGGIRETQYF. The CDR3, as DNA: TGTGCCAGCAGCCCGAGGCCAGGGGGCATTAGAGAGACCCAGTACTTC. This chain joins TRBV11-3 and TRBJ2-5; TRBD1 matches 8 bases. Germline V gives CDR1 SGHNT, CDR2 YENEEA. The CDR3 runs 16 residues. V shed 5 bases, J shed 4 bases, and the junction held 12 bases outside the gene matches.

The CDR3 sequence is CASRTGRPNSPLHF. CDR3 in DNA: TGTGCCAGCAGAACGGGGAGACCTAATTCACCCCTCCACTTT. The rearrangement links TRBV6-5 to TRBJ1-6; D is undetermined. Germline V lookup: CDR1 MNHEY, CDR2 SVGAGI. This CDR3 spans 14 amino acids. V lost 6 bases and J 6 bases, leaving 12 bases between the germline ends.

As for this clone: A junction end diverges from the germline sequence, so it may reflect a read error. The chain combines TRBV5-1 with TRBJ1-2, with 7 nucleotides matching TRBD1. The CDR3 is 14 amino acids. In germline, CDR1 is SGHRS, CDR2 YFSETQ. Written as DNA, the CDR3 is TGCGCCAGCAGCTTTGGGACAGAACCCTATGGCTACCCCTTC. Encoded protein: CASSFGTEPYGYPF.

The chain combines TRBV6-4 with TRBJ1-2, with D possibly TRBD1 on 6 matching bases. CDR1 and CDR2 from the germline V gene are MRHNA and SNTAGT. CDR3 length: 15 residues. The V and J ends lost 2 bases and 3 bases respectively, with 13 bases between them. The CDR3 loop is CASSDGGAGDYGYTF. CDR3 nucleotides: TGTGCCAGCAGTGACGGTGGGGCAGGGGACTATGGCTACACCTTC.

A single count supports this clone. V usage is TRBV7-2 and J usage is TRBJ1-2, with D tentatively TRBD1 (6 bases). Deletions cut 2 bases from V and 3 bases from J, with 16 bases between. This CDR3 has 16 amino acids. CDR1 SGHTA and CDR2 FQGNSA come from the germline V gene. Here the CDR3 reads CASSLQGPASHYGYTF. The CDR3 region has the DNA TGTGCCAGCAGCTTACAGGGGCCTGCCTCCCACTATGGCTACACCTTC.

The V and J genes are TRBV5-1 and TRBJ2-2; D is undetermined. V was trimmed by 0 bases and J by 6 bases, leaving 9 bases between them. Germline V gene data show CDR1 as SGHRS and CDR2 as YFSETQ. The CDR3 runs to 14 residues. The CDR3 DNA reads as TGCGCCAGCAGCTTGGGTCGTTTTGCCGGGGAGCTGTTTTTT. Translated: CASSLGRFAGELFF.

As DNA, the CDR3 is TGTGCCAGCAGCAAAGACAGGGGCTATGGCTACACCTTC. Its protein product is CASSKDRGYGYTF. V is TRBV7-3 and J is TRBJ1-2; 8 positions match TRBD1. This CDR3 region has 13 residues. V was pared by 5 bases and J by 4 bases, with 3 bases of the junction left unmatched. Germline V gene lookup returns CDR1 SGHTA and CDR2 FQGTGA.

The V call is TRBV2, the J call TRBJ2-2; D may be TRBD2 (5 bases). Germline assignment: CDR1 SNHLY and CDR2 FYNNEI. V shed 7 bases and J shed 4 bases, with 13 bases lying between them. The CDR3 covers 14 residues. The DNA for the CDR3 is TGTGCCAGCAACCTGGACTCATCCACCGGGGAGCTGTTTTTT. Protein sequence: CASNLDSSTGELFF.

The CDR3 DNA is TGCGCCACCCGGGTCAAGGAGGTCCAAGAGACCCAGTACTTC. Encoded protein: CATRVKEVQETQYF. The chain employs TRBV10-2 and TRBJ2-5; D perhaps matches TRBD2 (5 bases). Between the trimmed V and J ends, which lost 10 bases and 1 base, there was a span of 16 bases. Germline V gives CDR1 WSHSY, CDR2 SAAADI. The CDR3 has 14 residues.

This chain uses TRBV7-2 with TRBJ2-1, with D possibly matching TRBD2 (5 bases). Germline V gene sequence: CDR1 SGHTA, CDR2 FQGNSA. The ends were cut back, 0 bases at V and 4 bases at J, with 7 bases in the middle. The CDR3 covers 14 residues. The CDR3: CASSLAGAYNEQFF. The CDR3 DNA reads TGTGCCAGCAGCTTAGCGGGAGCGTACAATGAGCAGTTCTTC. The variable domain in full, with the rest retrieved from reference TRBV7-2 and TRBJ2-1, is GAGVSQSPSNKVTEKGKDVELRCDPISGHTALYWYRQSLGQGLEFLIYFQGNSAPDKSGLPSDRFSAERTGGSVSTLTIQRTQQEDSAVYLCASSLAGAYNEQFFGPGTRLTVL.

In its sample, this clone was seen once. V gene TRBV5-6 combines with J gene TRBJ2-5; possibly TRBD2 for D (6 bases). V was trimmed by 0 bases and J by 4 bases, leaving 10 bases between them. The CDR3 sequence is 14 residues long. CDR1 and CDR2 from the germline V gene are SGHDT and YYEEEE. This chain's CDR3 is CASSLAGRIETQYF. CDR3 in DNA: TGTGCCAGCAGCTTGGCAGGGAGGATAGAGACCCAGTACTTC.

This rearrangement joins TRBV15 to TRBJ1-2; maybe TRBD1 (5 bases). The V gene's germline CDR1 is LNHNV and CDR2 YYDKDF (reference sequence). V lost 6 bases, J lost 2 bases, and 13 bases lay in between. This CDR3 is 14 amino acids long. The CDR3 is CATRGGGGNYGYTF. Written as DNA, the CDR3 is TGTGCCACCAGGGGGGGTGGCGGGAACTATGGCTACACCTTC.